The sequence of this T cell receptor beta chain was determined in a study of T cell changes during pregnancy in multiple sclerosis. The CDR3 has 13 amino acids. V lost 1 base, J lost 2 bases, and 2 bases lay in between. Germline V gives CDR1 LNHDA, CDR2 SQIVND (reference sequence). Clones were sequenced by immunoSEQ multiplex PCR, and TCRdb holds only the in-frame ones, with some missing. The sample lists more than 85,000 clones, roughly 93% occurring once. The sequencing used peripheral blood, collected before pregnancy. The V and J genes are TRBV19 and TRBJ2-2; D call uncertain. The sequence was obtained from a female donor with multiple sclerosis, enrolled in a pregnancy study. This CDR3 reads CASSIANTGELFF. CDR3 nucleotides: TGTGCCAGTAGTATAGCAAACACCGGGGAGCTGTTTTTT. The entire variable domain, with the rest obtained from reference TRBV19 and TRBJ2-2, is as follows: DGGITQSPKYLFRKEGQNVTLSCEQNLNHDAMYWYRQDPGQGLRLIYYSQIVNDFQKGDIAEGYSVSREKKESFPLTVTSAQKNPTAFYLCASSIANTGELFFGEGSRLTVL.